This entry describes one T cell receptor (beta chain). Germline V gene sequence: CDR1 SGHDN, CDR2 FVKESK. The CDR3 length is 17 residues. The germline V and J ends were trimmed by 4 bases and 3 bases, with 19 bases remaining between them. The data belong to a study of blood T cell repertoires in COVID-19. In the authors' workflow: Counts of nucleated cells, estimated from reference gene primer amplification, were obtained. The repertoire was sequenced with immunoSEQ multiplex PCR; TCRdb's copy has only in-frame clones and lacks some. The V and J calls and clone size come from that table; D and trimming were worked out from the DNA. The table has approximately 170,000 clones, 88% seen once; the top ten hold about 2.1%.

The clonotype originates from a man aged 45-60 years who had recovered from COVID-19. The chain joins TRBV14 to TRBJ1-3, with D maybe TRBD1 (5 bases). The specimen sequenced was peripheral blood. CDR3 DNA: TGTGCCAGCAGCCCTCTTACAGGAACCGGGGGTGGAAACACCATATATTTT. Its translation: CASSPLTGTGGGNTIYF.